The text below deals with one TCR beta chain. What it recognizes is unknown. This record comes from a study of T cell responses to AZD1222 COVID-19 vaccine. Findings and limits, study-wide: Seropositive AZD1222 recipients at baseline numbered only five or six. Spike-specific TCRs gained breadth and depth after people received two AZD1222 doses. Donors were chiefly white British, with a greater number of females, and clonal diversity was perhaps underestimated. The CD4 TCRs associated with vaccination extended across spike and predominated at 160-218 and 743-854.

The table came from immunoSEQ multiplex PCR; TCRdb's copy has only in-frame clones and leaves some out. The table includes 65,000 to 80,000 clones, about 91% detected once. This receptor was obtained from an adult in good health. The specimen was peripheral blood, collected on day 0 of MenACWY control vaccination.

This chain's CDR3 is CASSRPGTDLEETQYF. CDR3 nucleotide sequence: TGCGCCAGCAGCAGACCCGGGACAGACTTGGAAGAGACCCAGTACTTC. The genes are TRBV5-1 and TRBJ2-5; 7 nucleotides match TRBD1. J gave up 3 bases and V 4 bases, and 12 bases lay outside the gene matches. The CDR3 is 16 amino acids. Germline V gene sequence: CDR1 SGHRS, CDR2 YFSETQ.